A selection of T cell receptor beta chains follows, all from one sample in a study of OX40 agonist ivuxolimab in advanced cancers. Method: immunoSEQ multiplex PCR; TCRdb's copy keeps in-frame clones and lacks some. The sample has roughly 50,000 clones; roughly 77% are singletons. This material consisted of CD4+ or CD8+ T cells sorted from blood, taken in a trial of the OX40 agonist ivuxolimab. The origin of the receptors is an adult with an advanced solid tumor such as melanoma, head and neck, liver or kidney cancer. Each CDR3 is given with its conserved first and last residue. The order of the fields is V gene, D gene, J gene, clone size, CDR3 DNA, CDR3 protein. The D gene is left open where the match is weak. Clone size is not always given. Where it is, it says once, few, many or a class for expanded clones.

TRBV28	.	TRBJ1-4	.	TGTGCCAGCAGAATAGTTTCAGGGAAAAAACTGTTTTTT	CASRIVSGKKLFF
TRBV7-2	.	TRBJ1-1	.	TGTGCCAGCAGCTCTGGACACAACACTGAAGCTTTCTTT	CASSSGHNTEAFF
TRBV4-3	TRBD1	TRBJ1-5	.	TGCGCCAGCAGCCAAACTATTGACAGGGAAGAACAGCCCCAGCATTTT	CASSQTIDREEQPQHF
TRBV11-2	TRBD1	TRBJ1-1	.	TGTGCCAGCAGCTTACTAGGGGGCTCAGCTTTCTTT	CASSLLGGSAFF
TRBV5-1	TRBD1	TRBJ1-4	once	TGCGCCAGCAGCTACGGGACAGGAGCAACTAATGAAAAACTGTTTTTT	CASSYGTGATNEKLFF
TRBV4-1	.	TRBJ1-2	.	TGCGCCAGCAGCCAAGGGGGAGGGAACTATGGCTACACCTTC	CASSQGGGNYGYTF
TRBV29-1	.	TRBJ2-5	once	TGCAGCGTCACACAGGGGGGGGAGACCCAGTACTTC	CSVTQGGETQYF
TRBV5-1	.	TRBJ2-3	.	TGCGCCAGCAGCTTGGAGAGTCGGGGAATGGCAGATACGCAGTATTTT	CASSLESRGMADTQYF
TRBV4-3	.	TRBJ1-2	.	TGCGCCAGCAGCCGAGACAGGACCCCTAGTGGCTACACCTTC	CASSRDRTPSGYTF
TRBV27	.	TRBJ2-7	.	TGTGCCAGCAGTCCCCCTCGACAAGGAAATTCCTACGAGCAGTACTTC	CASSPPRQGNSYEQYF
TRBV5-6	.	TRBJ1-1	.	TGTGCCAGCAGCGTGTTATACTTGAGGTTTACCCCTTTTAAAGCTGAAGCTTTCTTT	CASSVLYLRFTPFKAEAFF
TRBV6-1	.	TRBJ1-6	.	TGTGCCAGCAGTGAATTTCTGGGGGCGATCAATTCACCCCTCCACTTT	CASSEFLGAINSPLHF
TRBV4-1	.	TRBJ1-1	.	TGCGCCAGCAGCCGATCGGGACAAATGAACACTGAAGCTTTCTTT	CASSRSGQMNTEAFF
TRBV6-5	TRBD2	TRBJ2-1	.	TGTGCCAGCAGTTGGCAACTGGCGGGAGGGTACAATGAGCAGTTCTTC	CASSWQLAGGYNEQFF
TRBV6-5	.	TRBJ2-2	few	TGTGCCAGCAGTTACGCCCTCACAGCCGGGGAGCTGTTTTTT	CASSYALTAGELFF
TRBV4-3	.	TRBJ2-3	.	TGCGCCAGCAGCCAAGCGATTAGCCGCCTCTACACAGATACGCAGTATTTT	CASSQAISRLYTDTQYF
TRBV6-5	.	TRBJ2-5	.	TGTGCCAGCAGTGAAGGGACCCCATGGGAGACCCAGTACTTC	CASSEGTPWETQYF
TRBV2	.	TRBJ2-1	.	TGTGCCAGCGCTGGGGGTGTGCAGTTCTTC	CASAGGVQFF
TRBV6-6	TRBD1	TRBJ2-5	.	TGTGCCAGCAGTTCCCGGACAGGGGGTGGAGAGACCCAGTACTTC	CASSSRTGGGETQYF
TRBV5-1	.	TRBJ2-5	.	TGCGCCAGCAGCGGGGCGCCGGAGGAGACCCAGTACTTC	CASSGAPEETQYF
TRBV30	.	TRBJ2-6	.	TGTGCCTGGACTGCCGTGAAGGGCGTCCTGACTTTC	CAWTAVKGVLTF
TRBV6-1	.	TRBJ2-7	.	TGTGCCAGCAGTGAATACTACGAGCAGTACTTC	CASSEYYEQYF
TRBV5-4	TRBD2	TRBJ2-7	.	TGTGCCAGCAGCCCGGGACTAGCGTGGAGCTCCGAGCAGTACTTC	CASSPGLAWSSEQYF
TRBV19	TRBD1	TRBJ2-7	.	TGTGCCAGTAACCGTGGGGTCGGACAGGGGAGTTCCTACGAGCAGTACTTC	CASNRGVGQGSSYEQYF
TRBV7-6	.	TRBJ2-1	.	TGTGCCAGCAGCTTACGGGAGTCAGGGACTTTGAATGAGCAGTTCTTC	CASSLRESGTLNEQFF
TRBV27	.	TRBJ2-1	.	TGTGCCAGCAGTCCGGGACTGTACAATGAGCAGTTCTTC	CASSPGLYNEQFF
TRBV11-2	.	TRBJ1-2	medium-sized	TGTGCCAGCAGCCTGGGTCTTAGTATATATGGCTACACCTTC	CASSLGLSIYGYTF
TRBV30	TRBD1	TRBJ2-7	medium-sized	TGTGCCTGGAGAGGGACAGGGGCAGCCTACGAGCAGTACTTC	CAWRGTGAAYEQYF
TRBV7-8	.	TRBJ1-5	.	TGTGCCAGCAGCCCGGAAGAGGGTCTGGGTCAGCCCCAGCATTTT	CASSPEEGLGQPQHF
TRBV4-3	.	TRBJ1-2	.	TGCGCCAGCAGCCAAGGGAGGGGAGAGGGCTATGGCTACACCTTC	CASSQGRGEGYGYTF